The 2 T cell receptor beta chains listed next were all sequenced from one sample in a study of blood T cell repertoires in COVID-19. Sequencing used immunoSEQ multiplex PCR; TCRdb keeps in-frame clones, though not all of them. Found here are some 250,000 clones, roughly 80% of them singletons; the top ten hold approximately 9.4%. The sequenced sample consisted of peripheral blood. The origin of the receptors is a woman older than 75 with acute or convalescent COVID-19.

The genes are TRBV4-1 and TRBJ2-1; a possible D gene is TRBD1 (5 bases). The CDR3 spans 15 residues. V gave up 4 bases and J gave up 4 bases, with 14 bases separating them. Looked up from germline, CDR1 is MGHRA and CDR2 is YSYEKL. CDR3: CASSPVRVQYNEQFF. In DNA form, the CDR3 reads TGCGCCAGCAGCCCCGTCAGGGTACAATACAATGAGCAGTTCTTC.

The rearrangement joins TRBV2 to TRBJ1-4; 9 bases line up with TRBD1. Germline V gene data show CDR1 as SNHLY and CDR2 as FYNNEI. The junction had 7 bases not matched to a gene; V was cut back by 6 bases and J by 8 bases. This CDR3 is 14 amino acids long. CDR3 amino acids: CASSGQGRVEKLFF. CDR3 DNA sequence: TGTGCCAGCAGCGGACAGGGGCGAGTAGAAAAACTGTTTTTT. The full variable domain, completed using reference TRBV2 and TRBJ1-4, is EPEVTQTPSHQVTQMGQEVILRCVPISNHLYFYWYRQILGQKVEFLVSFYNNEISEKSEIFDDQFSVERPDGSNFTLKIRSTKLEDSAMYFCASSGQGRVEKLFFGSGTQLSVL.